The subject of this entry is one T cell receptor beta chain. CDR3 size: 15 residues. Germline CDR1 MNHEY, CDR2 SMNVEV (reference sequence). Trimming left V 5 bases short and J 1 base short, with 14 bases between. These data come from a study of blood T cell repertoires in COVID-19. Assay: immunoSEQ multiplex PCR; the TCRdb copy retains only in-frame clones and omits some. The sample carries roughly 80,000 clones, approximately 81% recorded once. This sequence joins TRBV27 and TRBJ1-2, with D tentatively TRBD1 (5 bases). The TCR originated in a man aged 80 or over with acute or convalescent COVID-19. The sample taken for sequencing was peripheral blood. The CDR3 nucleotides are TGTGCCAGCAGTCCAGACAGAGCGGGTAACTATGGCTACACCTTC. Translating gives CASSPDRAGNYGYTF.